The T cell receptor (beta chain) described here comes from a study of blood T cell repertoires in COVID-19. The V and J ends lost 2 bases and 0 bases, in that order; junction bases with no gene match: 10. CDR3 length: 19 amino acids. Germline assignment: CDR1 SGHTA and CDR2 FQGNSA. This clone was seen at least ten times. Under the authors' procedure: From reference gene primer amplification, estimates of nucleated cell counts were derived. Method: immunoSEQ multiplex PCR; TCRdb's copy keeps in-frame clones and lacks some. The DNA gave D and trimming, while V, J and clone size come from that table. The sample consists of over 300,000 clones, about 90% of them appearing once.

The sequencing sample was made of peripheral blood. J is TRBJ1-3 and V is TRBV7-2; 10 nucleotides line up with TRBD1. The receptor was derived from a young man with active or convalescent COVID-19. The CDR3 here is CASSLRAGTGVLSGNTIYF. The DNA of the CDR3 is TGTGCCAGCAGCTTAAGAGCTGGGACAGGGGTTCTCTCTGGAAACACCATATATTTT.